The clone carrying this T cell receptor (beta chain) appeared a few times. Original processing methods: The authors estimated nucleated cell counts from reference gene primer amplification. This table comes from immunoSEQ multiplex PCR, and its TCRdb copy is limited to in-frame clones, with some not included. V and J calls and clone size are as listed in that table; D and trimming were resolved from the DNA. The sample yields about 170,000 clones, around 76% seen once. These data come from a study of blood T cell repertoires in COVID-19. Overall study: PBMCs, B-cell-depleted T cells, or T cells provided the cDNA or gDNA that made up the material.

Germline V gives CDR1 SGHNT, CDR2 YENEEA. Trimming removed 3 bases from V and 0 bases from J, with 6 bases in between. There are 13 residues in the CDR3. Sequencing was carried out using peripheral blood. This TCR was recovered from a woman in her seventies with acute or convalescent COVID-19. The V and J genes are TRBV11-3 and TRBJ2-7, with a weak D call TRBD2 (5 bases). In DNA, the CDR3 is TGTGCCAGCAGCTTCGGGGTCTCCTACGAGCAGTACTTC. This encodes CASSFGVSYEQYF.